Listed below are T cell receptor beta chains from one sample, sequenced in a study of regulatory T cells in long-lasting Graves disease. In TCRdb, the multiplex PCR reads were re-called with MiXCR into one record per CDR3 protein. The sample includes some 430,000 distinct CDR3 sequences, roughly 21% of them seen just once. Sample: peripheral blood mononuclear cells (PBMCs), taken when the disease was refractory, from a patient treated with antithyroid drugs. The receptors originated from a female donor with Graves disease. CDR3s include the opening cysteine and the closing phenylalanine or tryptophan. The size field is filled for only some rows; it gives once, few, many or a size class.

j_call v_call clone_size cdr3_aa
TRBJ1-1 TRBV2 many CASSDRDRRPDTEAFF
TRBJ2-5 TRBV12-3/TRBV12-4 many CASSFLTGLRETQYF
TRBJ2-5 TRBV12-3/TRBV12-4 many CASRKGLAGTQYF
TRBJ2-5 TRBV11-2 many CASSPMGETQYF
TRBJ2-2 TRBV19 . CASSIDVTGKLFF
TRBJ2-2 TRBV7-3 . CASSPPEATGELFF
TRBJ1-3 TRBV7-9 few CASSFGTERNTIYF
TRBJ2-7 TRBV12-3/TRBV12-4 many CASSDSAYEQYF
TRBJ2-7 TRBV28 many CASRGASSYEQYF
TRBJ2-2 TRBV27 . CASAIYRGQDTGELFF
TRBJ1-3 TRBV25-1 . CAGSPRTDYSGNTIYF
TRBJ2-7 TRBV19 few CASSIGGSVYEQYF
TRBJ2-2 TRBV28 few CASRERGRNTGELFF
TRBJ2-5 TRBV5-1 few CASSLATRETQYF
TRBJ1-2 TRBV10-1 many CASNSPVTGGYYGYTF
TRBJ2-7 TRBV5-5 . CASRTVRDGKQYF
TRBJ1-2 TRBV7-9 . CASSPEGQGKYYGYTF
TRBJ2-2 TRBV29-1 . CSVRPLAGELVF
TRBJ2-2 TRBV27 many CASREDSGSWRTGELFF
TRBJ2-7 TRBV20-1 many CSAQDFYEQYF
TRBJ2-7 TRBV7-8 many CASSFLESGEQYF
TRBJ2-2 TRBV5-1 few CASEWGDTGELFF
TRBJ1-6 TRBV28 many CASSTWTGSYNSPLHF
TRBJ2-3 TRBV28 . CASSVPGQGAMPDTQYF
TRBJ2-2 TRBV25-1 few CASSGPGTGSTGELFF
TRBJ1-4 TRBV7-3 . CASSPFDLTGGREKLFF